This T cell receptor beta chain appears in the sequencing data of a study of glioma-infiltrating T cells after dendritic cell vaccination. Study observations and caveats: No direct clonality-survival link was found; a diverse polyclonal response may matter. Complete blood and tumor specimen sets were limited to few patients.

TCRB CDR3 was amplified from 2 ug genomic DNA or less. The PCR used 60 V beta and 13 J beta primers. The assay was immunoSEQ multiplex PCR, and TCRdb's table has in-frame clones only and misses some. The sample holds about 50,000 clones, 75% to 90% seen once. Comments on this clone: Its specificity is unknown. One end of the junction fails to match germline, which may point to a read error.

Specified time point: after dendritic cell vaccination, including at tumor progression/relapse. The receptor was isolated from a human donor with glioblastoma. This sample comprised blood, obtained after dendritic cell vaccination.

The CDR3 sequence is CASSLITSRDTQYF. For the CDR3, the DNA is TGTGCCAGCAGCTTAATAACTAGCAGAGATACGCAGTATTTT. The J gene is TRBJ2-3, the V gene TRBV7-9; tentative D call: TRBD2 (6 bases). In germline, CDR1 is SEHNR, CDR2 FQNEAQ (reference sequence). The length of the CDR3 is 14 residues.